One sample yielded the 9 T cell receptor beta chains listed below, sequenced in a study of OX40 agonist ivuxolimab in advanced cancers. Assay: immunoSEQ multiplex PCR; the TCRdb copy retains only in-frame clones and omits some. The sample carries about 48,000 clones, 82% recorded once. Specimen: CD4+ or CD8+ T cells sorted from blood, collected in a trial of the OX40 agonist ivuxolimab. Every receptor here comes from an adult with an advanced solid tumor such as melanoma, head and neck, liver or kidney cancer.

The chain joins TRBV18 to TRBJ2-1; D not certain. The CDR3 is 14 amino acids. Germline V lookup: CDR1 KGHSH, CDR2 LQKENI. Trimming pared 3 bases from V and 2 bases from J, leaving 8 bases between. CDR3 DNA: TGTGCCAGCTCACCGGACCGAACCTACAATGAGCAGTTCTTC. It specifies CASSPDRTYNEQFF. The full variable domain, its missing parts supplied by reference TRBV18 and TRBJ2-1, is NAGVMQNPRHLVRRRGQEARLRCSPMKGHSHVYWYRQLPEEGLKFMVYLQKENIIDESGMPKERFSAEFPKEGPSILRIQQVVRGDSAAYFCASSPDRTYNEQFFGPGTRLTVL.

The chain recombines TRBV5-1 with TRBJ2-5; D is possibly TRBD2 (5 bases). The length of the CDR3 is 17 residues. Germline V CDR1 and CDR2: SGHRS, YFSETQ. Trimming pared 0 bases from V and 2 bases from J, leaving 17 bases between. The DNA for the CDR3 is TGCGCCAGCAGCTTGGAAGGGCCGGTAGGCGGGCAAGAGACCCAGTACTTC. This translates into CASSLEGPVGGQETQYF.

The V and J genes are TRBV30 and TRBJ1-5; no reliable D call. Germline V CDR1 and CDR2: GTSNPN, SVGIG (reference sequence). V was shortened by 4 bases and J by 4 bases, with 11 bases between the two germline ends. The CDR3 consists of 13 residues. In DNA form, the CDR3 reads TGTGCCTGGAATCCAGGTTTAAATCAGCCCCAGCATTTT. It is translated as CAWNPGLNQPQHF.

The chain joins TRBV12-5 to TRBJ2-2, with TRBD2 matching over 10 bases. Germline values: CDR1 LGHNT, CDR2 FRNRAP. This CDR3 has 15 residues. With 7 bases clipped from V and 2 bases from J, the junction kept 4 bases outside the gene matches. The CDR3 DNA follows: TGTGCTAGTGCTCGGACTAGCGGAAACACCGGGGAGCTGTTTTTT. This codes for CASARTSGNTGELFF.

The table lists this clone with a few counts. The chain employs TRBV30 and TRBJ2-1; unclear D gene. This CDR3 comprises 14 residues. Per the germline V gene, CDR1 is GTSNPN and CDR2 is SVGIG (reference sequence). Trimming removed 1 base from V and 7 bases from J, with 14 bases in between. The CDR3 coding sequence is TGTGCCTGGAGTGGATCTCAAATTATGAATGAGCAGTTCTTC. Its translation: CAWSGSQIMNEQFF.

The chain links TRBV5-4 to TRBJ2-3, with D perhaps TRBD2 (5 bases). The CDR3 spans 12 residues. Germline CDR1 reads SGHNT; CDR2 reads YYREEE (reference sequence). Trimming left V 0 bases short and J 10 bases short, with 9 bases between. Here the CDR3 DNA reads TGTGCCAGCAGCTTGGAAAGCGGAGCGCAGTATTTT. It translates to CASSLESGAQYF.

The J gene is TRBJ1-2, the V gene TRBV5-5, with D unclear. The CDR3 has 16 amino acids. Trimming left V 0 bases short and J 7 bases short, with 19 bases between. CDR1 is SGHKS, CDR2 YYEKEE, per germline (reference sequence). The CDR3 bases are TGTGCCAGCAGCTTGGCCGCGGGGAACACCCAGATTGGCTACACCTTC. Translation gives CASSLAAGNTQIGYTF.

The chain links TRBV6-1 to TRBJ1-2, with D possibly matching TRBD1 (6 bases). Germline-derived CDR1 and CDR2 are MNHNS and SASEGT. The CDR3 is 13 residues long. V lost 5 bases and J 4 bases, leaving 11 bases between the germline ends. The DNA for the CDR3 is TGTGCCAGCAGTCCTACAGGGTTCTATGGCTACACCTTC. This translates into CASSPTGFYGYTF.

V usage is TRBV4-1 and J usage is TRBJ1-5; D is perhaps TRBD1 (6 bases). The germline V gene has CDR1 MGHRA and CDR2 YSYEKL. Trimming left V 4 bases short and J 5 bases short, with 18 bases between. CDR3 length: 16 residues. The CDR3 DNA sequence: TGCGCCAGCAGCCCCGGACAGTTGGGGGCCTATCAGCCCCAGCATTTT. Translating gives CASSPGQLGAYQPQHF.